The entry that follows covers one T cell receptor (beta chain) sequence. In the original analysis: Reference gene primers were amplified, and this amplification served to estimate nucleated cell counts. Profiled with immunoSEQ multiplex PCR; TCRdb holds only in-frame clones, not every one. V, J and clone size are taken as reported in that table, and D and trimming were inferred from the DNA itself. The sample includes fewer than 50,000 clones, around 87% of them seen just once. The sample is drawn from a study of blood T cell repertoires in COVID-19. Study-wide background: Specimens from acute and convalescent COVID-19 originated in the United States, Italy and Spain. Sources were T cells, B-cell-depleted T cells, or PBMCs; the material itself was cDNA or gDNA.

The CDR3 totals 15 residues. Germline loops: CDR1 SGDLS, CDR2 YYNGEE. With 4 bases clipped from V and 7 bases from J, the junction kept 14 bases outside the gene matches. The J gene is TRBJ2-7, the V gene TRBV9, with TRBD2 matching over 7 bases. What was sequenced was peripheral blood. This clonotype was sampled from a man in his sixties with active or convalescent COVID-19. CDR3 bases: TGTGCCAGCAGCCCCGGATTGGGGGGGTGGGAGGAGCAGTACTTC. Encoded protein: CASSPGLGGWEEQYF.